The rows below give T cell receptor beta chains drawn from one sample of a study of blood T cell repertoires in COVID-19. Generated by immunoSEQ multiplex PCR, the TCRdb table keeps only in-frame clones and is missing some. Among approximately 190,000 clones listed, over 80% were seen once. Material: PBMCs or T cells enriched from blood (not recorded which). Receptor source: a woman younger than 45 who had been exposed to COVID-19. Both conserved end residues are part of each CDR3. D genes are given only for firm matches. Not all rows give a size; the values are once, few, many and, for expanded clones, a class.

V gene: TRBV9; J gene: TRBJ1-2; CDR3 length: 15; D gene: TRBD1; clone size: once; CDR3 DNA: TGTGCCAGCAGCCCCCGGGACAGGGGGCTGGAAGGCTACACCTTC; CDR3 protein: CASSPRDRGLEGYTF
V gene: TRBV29-1; J gene: TRBJ2-7; CDR3 length: 15; D gene: TRBD1; clone size: NA; CDR3 DNA: TGCAGCGTTGATTGGGGCAGGACAGGGATTTACGAGCAGTACTTC; CDR3 protein: CSVDWGRTGIYEQYF
V gene: TRBV9; J gene: TRBJ1-6; CDR3 length: 16; D gene: NA; clone size: once; CDR3 DNA: TGTGCCAGCAGCCCCCAAATAGGACAGACCAATTCACCCCTCCACTTT; CDR3 protein: CASSPQIGQTNSPLHF
V gene: TRBV4-3; J gene: TRBJ1-2; CDR3 length: 18; D gene: NA; clone size: NA; CDR3 DNA: TGCGCCAGCAGCCAAGAGCGAGGAGGGTGGCAGACAAACTATGGCTACACCTTC; CDR3 protein: CASSQERGGWQTNYGYTF
V gene: TRBV18; J gene: TRBJ1-1; CDR3 length: 15; D gene: TRBD1; clone size: NA; CDR3 DNA: TGTGCCAGCTCACCAATGACAGGGACCTACACTGAAGCTTTCTTT; CDR3 protein: CASSPMTGTYTEAFF
V gene: TRBV24-1; J gene: TRBJ1-5; CDR3 length: 14; D gene: TRBD1; clone size: NA; CDR3 DNA: TGTGCCACCAGGATAGGGGACAGGGGTCAGCCCCAGCATTTT; CDR3 protein: CATRIGDRGQPQHF
V gene: TRBV6-2/TRBV6-3; J gene: TRBJ1-2; CDR3 length: 13; D gene: TRBD1; clone size: NA; CDR3 DNA: TGTGCCAGCAGTCGGGACAGGTACTATGGCTACACCTTC; CDR3 protein: CASSRDRYYGYTF
V gene: TRBV2; J gene: TRBJ1-5; CDR3 length: 15; D gene: TRBD1; clone size: once; CDR3 DNA: TGTGCCAGCAGTGACAGGGGGGCGGGGGGTCAGCCCCAGCATTTT; CDR3 protein: CASSDRGAGGQPQHF
V gene: TRBV6-5; J gene: TRBJ2-5; CDR3 length: 14; D gene: TRBD1; clone size: NA; CDR3 DNA: TGTGCCACAAAGTCGGGGACAGGGGAAGAGACCCAGTACTTC; CDR3 protein: CATKSGTGEETQYF
V gene: TRBV27; J gene: TRBJ2-5; CDR3 length: 14; D gene: NA; clone size: NA; CDR3 DNA: TGTGCCAGCAGTCGTCCAGGTGATCAAGAGACCCAGTACTTC; CDR3 protein: CASSRPGDQETQYF
V gene: TRBV28; J gene: TRBJ1-1; CDR3 length: 13; D gene: NA; clone size: NA; CDR3 DNA: TGTGCCAGCAAGATACAGGGGAACACTGAAGCTTTCTTT; CDR3 protein: CASKIQGNTEAFF
V gene: TRBV5-4; J gene: TRBJ2-7; CDR3 length: 17; D gene: TRBD2; clone size: NA; CDR3 DNA: TGTGCCAGCAGCCCAGTTCTAGCGGGGGGGACCTCCTACGAGCAGTACTTC; CDR3 protein: CASSPVLAGGTSYEQYF
V gene: TRBV3-1/TRBV3-2; J gene: TRBJ1-1; CDR3 length: 14; D gene: TRBD1; clone size: NA; CDR3 DNA: TGTGCCAGCAGCCCAGCCGGGACAGGGGGCAACGCTTTCTTT; CDR3 protein: CASSPAGTGGNAFF
V gene: TRBV19; J gene: TRBJ1-1; CDR3 length: 11; D gene: NA; clone size: once; CDR3 DNA: TGTGCCAGTGGGAGGGGACACAAAGCTTTCTTT; CDR3 protein: CASGRGHKAFF
V gene: TRBV12-3/TRBV12-4; J gene: TRBJ2-7; CDR3 length: 13; D gene: NA; clone size: NA; CDR3 DNA: TGTGCCAGCAGTTTGGAGACAGCCGTGGTGCAGTACTTC; CDR3 protein: CASSLETAVVQYF
V gene: TRBV5-6; J gene: TRBJ1-1; CDR3 length: 15; D gene: TRBD1; clone size: NA; CDR3 DNA: TGTGCCAGCAGCTGGAGGGACAGGGCTTGGACTGAAGCTTTCTTT; CDR3 protein: CASSWRDRAWTEAFF
V gene: TRBV7-9; J gene: TRBJ1-1; CDR3 length: 11; D gene: NA; clone size: NA; CDR3 DNA: TGTGCCAGCACAGGGGATACTGAAGCTTTCTTT; CDR3 protein: CASTGDTEAFF
V gene: TRBV7-2; J gene: TRBJ2-3; CDR3 length: 14; D gene: NA; clone size: NA; CDR3 DNA: TGTGCCAGCAGCTATAGTGCCATCACAGATACGCAGTATTTT; CDR3 protein: CASSYSAITDTQYF
V gene: TRBV10-1; J gene: TRBJ2-2; CDR3 length: 17; D gene: TRBD2; clone size: NA; CDR3 DNA: TGCGCCAGCAGTCCCTCGGGTAGCGGGGGGTATACCGGGGAGCTGTTTTTT; CDR3 protein: CASSPSGSGGYTGELFF
V gene: TRBV7-8; J gene: TRBJ1-6; CDR3 length: 14; D gene: NA; clone size: NA; CDR3 DNA: TGTGCCAGCAGCCCAGTGGGGGCGGCCTCACCCCTCCACTTT; CDR3 protein: CASSPVGAASPLHF
V gene: TRBV30; J gene: TRBJ2-3; CDR3 length: 15; D gene: NA; clone size: NA; CDR3 DNA: TGTGCCTGGGGAACCGGGACTCGCATCACAGATACGCAGTATTTT; CDR3 protein: CAWGTGTRITDTQYF
V gene: TRBV12-5; J gene: TRBJ1-6; CDR3 length: 13; D gene: NA; clone size: NA; CDR3 DNA: TGTGCTTCACGAGGGGACTTTAATTCACCCCTCCACTTT; CDR3 protein: CASRGDFNSPLHF
V gene: TRBV7-3; J gene: TRBJ2-5; CDR3 length: 15; D gene: TRBD2; clone size: NA; CDR3 DNA: TGTGCCAGCAGCAAGACTAGCGGGGTGGGTGAGACCCAGTACTTC; CDR3 protein: CASSKTSGVGETQYF
V gene: TRBV19; J gene: TRBJ1-2; CDR3 length: 13; D gene: NA; clone size: NA; CDR3 DNA: TGTGCCAGTAGTCTGTCCGGGATCTATGGCTACACCTTC; CDR3 protein: CASSLSGIYGYTF
V gene: TRBV6-5; J gene: TRBJ2-3; CDR3 length: 15; D gene: TRBD2; clone size: NA; CDR3 DNA: TGTGCCAGCAGTAGGCTAGCGGAGAACACAGATACGCAGTATTTT; CDR3 protein: CASSRLAENTDTQYF
V gene: TRBV6-5; J gene: TRBJ1-4; CDR3 length: 11; D gene: NA; clone size: NA; CDR3 DNA: TGTGCCAGCAGCTTAAAAGAAAAACTGTTTTTT; CDR3 protein: CASSLKEKLFF
V gene: TRBV24-1; J gene: TRBJ2-3; CDR3 length: 16; D gene: TRBD2; clone size: NA; CDR3 DNA: TGTGCCACCAGTGATTTGCCGGGACTAGCTACAGATACGCAGTATTTT; CDR3 protein: CATSDLPGLATDTQYF
V gene: TRBV27; J gene: TRBJ1-4; CDR3 length: 18; D gene: TRBD1; clone size: once; CDR3 DNA: TGTGCCAGCAGTTTCGTCAGGGGGATGGGGTACGGAAATGAAAAACTGTTTTTT; CDR3 protein: CASSFVRGMGYGNEKLFF
V gene: TRBV28; J gene: TRBJ1-2; CDR3 length: 14; D gene: TRBD1; clone size: NA; CDR3 DNA: TGTGCCAGCAGTTTGAGGACAGGGTTTAACGGCTACACCTTC; CDR3 protein: CASSLRTGFNGYTF
V gene: TRBV19; J gene: TRBJ1-1; CDR3 length: 15; D gene: NA; clone size: NA; CDR3 DNA: TGTGCCAGTAGCCCCACGGGACACCTGAACACTGAAGCTTTCTTT; CDR3 protein: CASSPTGHLNTEAFF
V gene: TRBV6-1; J gene: TRBJ2-1; CDR3 length: 13; D gene: NA; clone size: NA; CDR3 DNA: TGTGCCAGCAGTGAGCACAGGCACAATGAGCAGTTCTTC; CDR3 protein: CASSEHRHNEQFF
V gene: TRBV6-5; J gene: TRBJ2-7; CDR3 length: 13; D gene: TRBD1; clone size: NA; CDR3 DNA: TGTGCCAGCAGGGGACAGGGAACGAGCGAGCAGTACTTC; CDR3 protein: CASRGQGTSEQYF
V gene: TRBV10-1; J gene: TRBJ1-1; CDR3 length: 13; D gene: NA; clone size: NA; CDR3 DNA: TGCGCCAGCAGTGGGTCCGGGACACCGGAAGCTTTCTTT; CDR3 protein: CASSGSGTPEAFF
V gene: TRBV10-3; J gene: TRBJ1-2; CDR3 length: 13; D gene: NA; clone size: NA; CDR3 DNA: TGTGCCATCAAGGGGGAAGGGGGCTATGGCTACACCTTC; CDR3 protein: CAIKGEGGYGYTF
V gene: TRBV6-4; J gene: TRBJ2-1; CDR3 length: 14; D gene: TRBD2; clone size: NA; CDR3 DNA: TGTGCCAGCAGTGACCGGGTAGCGGGGGGGAGGAAGTTCTTC; CDR3 protein: CASSDRVAGGRKFF
V gene: TRBV6-5; J gene: TRBJ1-2; CDR3 length: 12; D gene: NA; clone size: NA; CDR3 DNA: TGTGCCAGCAGGCAGGGTTCGGAGGGCTACACCTTC; CDR3 protein: CASRQGSEGYTF
V gene: TRBV7-6; J gene: TRBJ1-3; CDR3 length: 15; D gene: NA; clone size: NA; CDR3 DNA: TGTGCTACTAGCTCGGCCCCCGGAGCTGGAAACACCATATATTTT; CDR3 protein: CATSSAPGAGNTIYF
V gene: TRBV7-9; J gene: TRBJ1-2; CDR3 length: 14; D gene: TRBD1; clone size: NA; CDR3 DNA: TGTGCCAGCAGCCCACTGGGACAGTCCTATGGCTACACCTTC; CDR3 protein: CASSPLGQSYGYTF